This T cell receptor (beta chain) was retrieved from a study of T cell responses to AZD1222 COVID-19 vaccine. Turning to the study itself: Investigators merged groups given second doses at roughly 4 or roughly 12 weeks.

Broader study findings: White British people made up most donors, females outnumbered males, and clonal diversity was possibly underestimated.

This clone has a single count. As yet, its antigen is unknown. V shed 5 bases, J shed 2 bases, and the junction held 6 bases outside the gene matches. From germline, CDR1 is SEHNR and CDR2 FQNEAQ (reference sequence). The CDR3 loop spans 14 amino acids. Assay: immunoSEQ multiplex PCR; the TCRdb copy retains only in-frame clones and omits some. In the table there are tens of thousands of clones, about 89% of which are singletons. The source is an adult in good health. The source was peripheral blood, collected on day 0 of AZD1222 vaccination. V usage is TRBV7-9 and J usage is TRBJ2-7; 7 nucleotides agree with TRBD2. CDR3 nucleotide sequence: TGTGCCAGCAGCCCACCAGGGAGGGCCTACGAGCAGTACTTC. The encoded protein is CASSPPGRAYEQYF.